These 17 T cell receptor beta chains were sequenced from one sample in a study of shared clonotypes between healthy human individuals. Sequencing was performed with immunoSEQ multiplex PCR; in TCRdb, only in-frame clones are kept and a portion is missing. The sample contains roughly 2,500,000 clones, under 95% of which appear only once. Sequenced input: naive CD4+ T cells from PBMCs. The subset: CD45RA+ positively selected. These receptors came from a man aged 18 to 30 in good health. Some clones in this sample may be carry-over from other donors' samples.

The chain joins TRBV19 to TRBJ2-5; 12 bases match TRBD2. V lost 6 bases to trimming and J lost 5 bases; unmatched junction nucleotides: 10. Germline CDR1 is LNHDA and CDR2 is SQIVND (reference sequence). The CDR3 extends over 16 amino acids. CDR3 amino acids: CASSGLAGSSGETQYF. The DNA for the CDR3 is TGTGCCAGTAGCGGACTAGCGGGGAGCTCGGGGGAGACCCAGTACTTC.

The chain recombines TRBV7-2 with TRBJ2-7; D gene unclear. CDR1 and CDR2 (germline): SGHTA, FQGNSA. CDR3 size: 13 residues. V gave up 2 bases and J gave up 6 bases, with 11 bases separating them. The CDR3 sequence: CASSLSAQVEQYF. The CDR3 region has the DNA TGTGCCAGCAGCTTAAGCGCGCAGGTCGAGCAGTACTTC.

V gene TRBV5-4 combines with J gene TRBJ2-2; no firm D call. Germline values: CDR1 SGHNT, CDR2 YYREEE (reference sequence). This CDR3 has 14 residues. V was clipped by 4 bases and J by 3 bases, with 10 bases between them. The CDR3 spells CASSRPPDTGELFF. CDR3 sequence (DNA): TGTGCCAGCAGCCGCCCGCCGGACACCGGGGAGCTGTTTTTT.

This rearrangement joins TRBV2 to TRBJ2-6; D is possibly TRBD1 or TRBD2 (6 bases each). With 4 bases removed from V and 2 bases from J, the gap between germline ends came to 9 bases. The CDR3 runs 15 residues. The germline V gene encodes CDR1 SNHLY and CDR2 FYNNEI. The chain's CDR3 is CASSVGGAGANVLTF. DNA of the CDR3: TGTGCCAGCAGTGTGGGGGGCGCTGGGGCCAACGTCCTGACTTTC.

V and J are TRBV2 and TRBJ2-5; the D gene could be TRBD1 or TRBD2 (5 bases each). The ends were cut back, 3 bases at V and 4 bases at J, with 15 bases in the middle. Germline V CDR1 and CDR2: SNHLY, FYNNEI. The CDR3 is 15 amino acids. The CDR3 reads CASSERGVWGETQYF. Written as DNA, the CDR3 is TGTGCCAGCAGTGAGAGGGGAGTGTGGGGAGAGACCCAGTACTTC.

The rearrangement links TRBV4-1 to TRBJ2-3; D remains ambiguous. This CDR3 has 16 amino acids. Germline values: CDR1 MGHRA, CDR2 YSYEKL. Between the trimmed V and J ends, which lost 2 bases and 4 bases, there was a span of 16 bases. The CDR3 sequence: CASSQMALQRPDTQYF. The CDR3 nucleotides read TGCGCCAGCAGCCAAATGGCTCTCCAAAGACCAGATACGCAGTATTTT.

Here the CDR3 reads CASSSRTPSLPTDTQYF. The CDR3, as DNA: TGTGCCAGCAGCTCCAGGACACCATCCTTACCCACAGATACGCAGTATTTT. This chain links TRBV11-2 with TRBJ2-3, with D possibly being TRBD1 (5 bases). Germline CDR1 is SGHAT and CDR2 is FQNNGV. The CDR3 extends over 17 amino acids. The V end was cut by 4 bases, the J end by 2 bases, with 19 bases between.

The gene calls are TRBV11-2 and TRBJ2-3; D is perhaps TRBD2 (5 bases). The germline V and J ends were trimmed by 5 bases and 5 bases, with 17 bases remaining between them. There are 15 residues in the CDR3. Germline V gene lookup returns CDR1 SGHAT and CDR2 FQNNGV. In DNA, the CDR3 is TGTGCCAGCAGCCGGAGGTCGGTCAGCCTAGATACGCAGTATTTT. It encodes CASSRRSVSLDTQYF.

This chain uses TRBV5-1 with TRBJ2-1, with a weak D call TRBD2 (6 bases). The CDR3 is made up of 16 amino acids. V dropped 2 bases and J dropped 5 bases, with 17 bases sitting between them. Looked up from germline, CDR1 is SGHRS and CDR2 is YFSETQ. CDR3 DNA: TGCGCCAGCAGCTTAATTTTTGGAGGGGCCCACAATGAGCAGTTCTTC. It translates to CASSLIFGGAHNEQFF.

This chain links TRBV29-1 with TRBJ1-2, with a weak D call TRBD1 (5 bases). Trimming pared 1 base from V and 7 bases from J, leaving 16 bases between. The germline V gene has CDR1 SQVTM and CDR2 ANQGSEA. CDR3 length equals 14 residues. The CDR3 sequence: CSVEGRARDSGYTF. CDR3 DNA sequence: TGCAGCGTTGAAGGAAGGGCCCGGGACTCTGGCTACACCTTC.

V usage is TRBV11-2 and J usage is TRBJ1-2, with D unresolved. V was trimmed by 0 bases and J by 8 bases, leaving 10 bases between them. Germline CDR1 is SGHAT and CDR2 is FQNNGV. This CDR3 has 13 amino acids. The CDR3, as DNA: TGTGCCAGCAGCTTAGAACGATTTGTAGGCTACACCTTC. Protein: CASSLERFVGYTF.

This sequence joins TRBV9 and TRBJ1-4, with 8 nucleotides matching TRBD1. Germline trimming cut 3 bases from V and 4 bases from J; bases unmatched to any gene: 8. The CDR3 runs to 16 residues. From germline, CDR1 is SGDLS and CDR2 YYNGEE. The CDR3 spells CASSATHRGDNEKLFF. The CDR3 DNA reads TGTGCCAGCAGCGCAACCCACAGGGGGGATAATGAAAAACTGTTTTTT.

V and J are TRBV28 and TRBJ2-1, with TRBD1 matching 7 bases. After removal of 5 bases from V and 0 bases from J, the junction contained 1 base not matched to a gene. This CDR3 contains 14 residues. Germline CDR1 is MDHEN and CDR2 is SYDVKM. The CDR3 sequence is CASSAGGSYNEQFF. The CDR3 DNA reads TGTGCCAGCAGTGCAGGGGGCTCCTACAATGAGCAGTTCTTC.

V usage is TRBV5-5 and J usage is TRBJ2-7, with 9 bases that match TRBD1. Looked up from germline, CDR1 is SGHKS and CDR2 is YYEKEE (reference sequence). The CDR3 runs to 15 residues. With V trimmed by 0 bases and J by 2 bases, 3 bases remained unmatched. CDR3: CASSLGTGETYEQYF. For the CDR3, the DNA is TGTGCCAGCAGCTTGGGGACAGGGGAAACCTACGAGCAGTACTTC.

The chain employs TRBV15 and TRBJ2-2; 11 nucleotides agree with TRBD2. CDR1 is LNHNV and CDR2 is YYDKDF in the germline V gene (reference sequence). The CDR3 runs 21 residues. V dropped 1 base and J dropped 6; count of bases not matched to a gene: 19. DNA of the CDR3: TGTGCCACCAGCAGAGTTAAGGGTTGGGAGACTAGCGGGACTTGGGCCGGGGAGCTGTTTTTT. Amino acid sequence: CATSRVKGWETSGTWAGELFF.

Comment on this clone: One end of the junction fails to match germline, which may point to a read error. This chain uses TRBV5-4 with TRBJ2-7, with 9 positions matching TRBD2. CDR1 and CDR2 (germline): SGHNT, YYREEE (reference sequence). There are 14 residues in the CDR3. CDR3 in amino acids: CASRLAGDSYEQYF. The CDR3 nucleotides read TGTGCCAGCCGCTTAGCGGGAGACTCCTACGAGCAGTACTTC.

The chain joins TRBV10-3 to TRBJ2-7, with D uncertain. This CDR3 is 12 amino acids long. Trimming stripped 4 bases from V and 7 bases from J, with 11 bases between. CDR1 and CDR2 from the germline V gene are ENHRY and SYGVKD. The CDR3 region has the DNA TGTGCCATCAGTGCGGAAAAGCAGGAGCAGTACTTC. Translated: CAISAEKQEQYF.